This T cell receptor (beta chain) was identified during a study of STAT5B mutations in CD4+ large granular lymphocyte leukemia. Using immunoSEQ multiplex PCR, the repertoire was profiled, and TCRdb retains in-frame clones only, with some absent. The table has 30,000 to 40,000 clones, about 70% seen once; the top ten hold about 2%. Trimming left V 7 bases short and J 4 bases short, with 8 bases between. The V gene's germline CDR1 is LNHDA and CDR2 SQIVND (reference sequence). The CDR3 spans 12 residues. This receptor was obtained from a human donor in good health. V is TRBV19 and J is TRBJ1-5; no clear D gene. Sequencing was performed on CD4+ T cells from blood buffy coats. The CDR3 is CASKVPNQPQHF. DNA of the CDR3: TGTGCCAGTAAGGTACCAAATCAGCCCCAGCATTTT.